Listed below are T cell receptor beta chains from one sample, sequenced in a study of T cell responses to AZD1222 COVID-19 vaccine. TCRdb keeps only in-frame clones here, not all; method: immunoSEQ multiplex PCR. The sample has about 57,000 clones, 65% to 90% seen once. The input for sequencing was peripheral blood, taken on day 0 of AZD1222 vaccination. The receptors come from an adult in good health. The CDR3 runs from the conserved cysteine through the conserved F or W. The D gene is left open where the match is weak.

>TRBJ2-2|TRBV19|NA
CASSIAVTGELFF
TGTGCCAGTAGTATAGCCGTCACCGGGGAGCTGTTTTTT
>TRBJ2-7|TRBV6-5|NA
CASAAGPSRYEQYF
TGTGCCAGCGCCGCGGGGCCCAGTCGTTACGAGCAGTACTTC
>TRBJ1-4|TRBV11-2|NA
CASSIGTPTNEKLFF
TGTGCCAGCAGCATCGGGACACCAACTAATGAAAAACTGTTTTTT
>TRBJ1-2|TRBV6-1|NA
CASSEGQVHVYGYTF
TGTGCCAGCAGTGAAGGACAGGTCCACGTCTATGGCTACACCTTC
>TRBJ1-1|TRBV2|NA
CASSPGRREATEAFF
TGTGCCAGCAGTCCGGGTAGGCGGGAGGCCACTGAAGCTTTCTTT
>TRBJ2-2|TRBV5-1|NA
CASSLAPSSNTGELFF
TGCGCCAGCAGCTTGGCCCCAAGCTCGAACACCGGGGAGCTGTTTTTT
>TRBJ1-4|TRBV24-1|NA
CATSDVQGMGKLFF
TGTGCCACCAGTGATGTCCAGGGTATGGGAAAACTGTTTTTT
>TRBJ1-4|TRBV28|TRBD1
CASTLGTVGEKLFF
TGTGCCAGCACCCTAGGGACAGTCGGAGAAAAACTGTTTTTT
>TRBJ2-7|TRBV7-3|NA
CASSPDPYSYEQYF
TGTGCCAGCAGCCCCGACCCGTACTCCTACGAGCAGTACTTC
>TRBJ1-6|TRBV7-9|TRBD1
CASSLTGESSPLHF
TGTGCCAGCAGCTTAACAGGGGAGAGTTCACCCCTCCACTTT